These 11 T cell receptor beta chains came from one sample sequenced in a study of OX40 agonist ivuxolimab in advanced cancers. Libraries were prepared by immunoSEQ multiplex PCR; TCRdb keeps only in-frame clonotypes and omits some of them. This sample has about 70,000 clones, with 86% found just once. The specimen comprised CD4+ or CD8+ T cells sorted from blood, sampled in a trial of the OX40 agonist ivuxolimab. All receptors derive from an adult with an advanced solid tumor such as melanoma, head and neck, liver or kidney cancer.

The CDR3 sequence is CSVGVGASTDTQYF. The CDR3 DNA is TGCAGCGTCGGAGTGGGAGCTAGCACAGATACGCAGTATTTT. This sequence joins TRBV29-1 and TRBJ2-3; a possible D gene is TRBD2 (5 bases). CDR3 size: 14 residues. The germline gives CDR1 SQVTM, CDR2 ANQGSEA. Trimming took off 6 bases at V and 0 bases at J, with 13 bases between the two ends.

The gene calls are TRBV19 and TRBJ2-2, with no clear D. Per the germline V gene, CDR1 is LNHDA and CDR2 is SQIVND (reference sequence). The V end was cut by 3 bases, the J end by 6 bases, with 11 bases between. The CDR3 has 14 residues. In DNA, the CDR3 is TGTGCCAGTAGTATCTTGCTTGGAGCCGGGGAGCTGTTTTTT. It yields the protein CASSILLGAGELFF.

J is TRBJ1-4 and V is TRBV25-1, with 11 bases aligning to TRBD1. V lost 4 bases to trimming and J lost 2 bases; unmatched junction nucleotides: 6. Germline V gene sequence: CDR1 MGHDK, CDR2 SYGVNS. There are 17 residues in the CDR3. CDR3 amino acids: CASSGRGTGGTNEKLFF. DNA of the CDR3: TGTGCCAGCAGTGGGAGGGGGACAGGGGGTACTAATGAAAAACTGTTTTTT.

The genes are TRBV4-2 and TRBJ1-5; no reliable D call. The CDR3 extends over 16 amino acids. Germline V lookup: CDR1 LGHNA, CDR2 YNFKEQ. V lost 4 bases and J lost 0, with 13 bases in between. The CDR3 region has the DNA TGTGCCAGCAGCCCCACAGAAGGGTATAGCAATCAGCCCCAGCATTTT. This sequence encodes CASSPTEGYSNQPQHF.

The chain carries TRBV15 and TRBJ2-5; 9 nucleotides match TRBD2. Trimming removed 0 bases from V and 5 bases from J; junction bases left unmatched: 7. This CDR3 spans 16 amino acids. CDR1 and CDR2 (germline): LNHNV, YYDKDF (reference sequence). This chain's CDR3 is CATSRDLWTSVETQYF. In DNA, the CDR3 is TGTGCCACCAGCAGAGATCTCTGGACTAGCGTGGAGACCCAGTACTTC.

This clone was observed a single time. V is TRBV5-5 and J is TRBJ1-5; 9 bases are shared with TRBD1. Unmatched junction bases numbered 8, after V lost 3 bases and J lost 7 bases. Per the germline V gene, CDR1 is SGHKS and CDR2 is YYEKEE (reference sequence). The CDR3 is 15 residues long. The CDR3 DNA follows: TGTGCCAGCAGCTCGGCCGACAGGGGGGGACAGCCCCAGCATTTT. This gives the protein CASSSADRGGQPQHF.

The chain joins TRBV18 to TRBJ2-6; 7 bases are a match to TRBD1. The CDR3 runs to 18 residues. Trimming cost V 3 bases and J 0 bases; bases outside gene matches: 8. Per germline, CDR1 KGHSH and CDR2 LQKENI. The DNA of the CDR3 is TGTGCCAGCTCACCGAAAGACAGGGCCCCCTCTGGGGCCAACGTCCTGACTTTC. Translated, it gives CASSPKDRAPSGANVLTF.

The chain uses TRBV18 and TRBJ1-6; the match to TRBD1 covers 8 bases. V gave up 1 base and J gave up 6 bases; unmatched junction bases: 5. The CDR3 is made up of 16 amino acids. Germline loops: CDR1 KGHSH, CDR2 LQKENI. The CDR3 protein is CASSPQDRGGNSPLHF. The CDR3 nucleotides are TGTGCCAGCTCACCACAAGACAGGGGTGGTAATTCACCCCTCCACTTT.

A word on this clone: Compared with germline, one end of the junction differs, possibly owing to a read error. The chain combines TRBV7-7 with TRBJ2-5, with unresolved D. The germline V gene has CDR1 SSHAT and CDR2 FNYEAQ (reference sequence). The CDR3 extends over 13 amino acids. The chain's CDR3 is CASSLGYQETQYF. CDR3 nucleotide sequence: TGTGCTAGCAGCCTCGGGTACCAAGAGACCCAGTACTTC.

The chain employs TRBV5-5 and TRBJ2-5, with D possibly being TRBD1 or TRBD2 (6 bases each). Trimming shortened V by 0 bases and J by 0 bases, and 9 bases separated the two germline ends. The CDR3 covers 15 residues. Germline V gives CDR1 SGHKS, CDR2 YYEKEE (reference sequence). CDR3 nucleotide sequence: TGTGCCAGCAGCTTGGTCGGGGGCAACCAAGAGACCCAGTACTTC. This gives the protein CASSLVGGNQETQYF.

The chain employs TRBV30 and TRBJ2-7, with 7 bases fitting TRBD2. Trimming removed 3 bases from V and 5 bases from J; junction bases left unmatched: 7. Germline V gene lookup returns CDR1 GTSNPN and CDR2 SVGIG (reference sequence). The CDR3 spans 13 residues. The CDR3 coding sequence is TGTGCCTGGAGAGAATCCGGGAGGAACGAGCAGTACTTC. It specifies CAWRESGRNEQYF.